Sequencing of this T cell receptor (beta chain) was carried out in a study of control samples from healthy donors and cancer patients. Sequencing used immunoSEQ multiplex PCR; TCRdb keeps in-frame clones, though not all of them. The repertoire holds 85,000 to 90,000 clones, with about 84% as singletons. This CDR3 is 11 amino acids long. CDR1 is SGHVS and CDR2 is FQNEAQ in the germline V gene. V lost 9 bases and J 6 bases, leaving 8 bases between the germline ends. This chain links TRBV7-8 with TRBJ2-2; D is ambiguous. The TCR sequence derives from a woman in her forties in good health. What was sequenced was blood. In DNA form, the CDR3 reads TGTGCCAGTAAGGGCGCCGGGGAGCTGTTTTTT. It is translated as CASKGAGELFF.